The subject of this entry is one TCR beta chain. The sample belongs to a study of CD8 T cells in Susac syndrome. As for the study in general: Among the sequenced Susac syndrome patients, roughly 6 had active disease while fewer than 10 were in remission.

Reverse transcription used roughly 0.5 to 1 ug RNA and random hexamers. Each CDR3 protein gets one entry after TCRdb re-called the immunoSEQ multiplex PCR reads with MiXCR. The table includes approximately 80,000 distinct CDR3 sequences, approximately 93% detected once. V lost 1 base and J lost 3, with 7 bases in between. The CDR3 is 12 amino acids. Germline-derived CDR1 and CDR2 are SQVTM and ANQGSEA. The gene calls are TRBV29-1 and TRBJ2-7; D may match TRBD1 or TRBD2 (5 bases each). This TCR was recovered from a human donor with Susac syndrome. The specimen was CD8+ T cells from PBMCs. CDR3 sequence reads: CSVEGDLYEQYF. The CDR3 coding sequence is TGCAGCGTTGAAGGGGACCTCTACGAGCAGTACTTC.